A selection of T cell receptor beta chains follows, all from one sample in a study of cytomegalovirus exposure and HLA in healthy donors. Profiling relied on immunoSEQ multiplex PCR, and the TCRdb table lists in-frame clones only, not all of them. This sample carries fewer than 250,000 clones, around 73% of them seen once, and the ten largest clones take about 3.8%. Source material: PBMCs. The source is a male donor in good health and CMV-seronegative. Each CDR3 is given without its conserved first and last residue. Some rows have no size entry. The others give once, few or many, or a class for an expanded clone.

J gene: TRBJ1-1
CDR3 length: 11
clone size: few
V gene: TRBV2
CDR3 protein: ASSMGRNTEAF

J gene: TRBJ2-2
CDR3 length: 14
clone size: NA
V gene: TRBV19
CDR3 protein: ATRPAGGPNTGELF

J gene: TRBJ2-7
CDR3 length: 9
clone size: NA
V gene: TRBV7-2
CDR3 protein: ASTPYYEQY

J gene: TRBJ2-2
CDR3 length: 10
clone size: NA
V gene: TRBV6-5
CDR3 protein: GSKEGTGELF

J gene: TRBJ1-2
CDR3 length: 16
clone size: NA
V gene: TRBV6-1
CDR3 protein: ASSDHRTGGGNNYGYT

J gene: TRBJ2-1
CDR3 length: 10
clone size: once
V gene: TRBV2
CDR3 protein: ASRKTGSEQF

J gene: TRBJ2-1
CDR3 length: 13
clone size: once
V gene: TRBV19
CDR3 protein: ASSILGAVSDEQF

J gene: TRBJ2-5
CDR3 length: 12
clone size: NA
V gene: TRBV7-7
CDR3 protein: ASSPSPGRETQY

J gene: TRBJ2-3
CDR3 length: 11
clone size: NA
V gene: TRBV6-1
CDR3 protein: ASGDRGRDTQY

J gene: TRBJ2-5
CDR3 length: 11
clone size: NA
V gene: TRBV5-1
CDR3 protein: ASRPGGWETQY

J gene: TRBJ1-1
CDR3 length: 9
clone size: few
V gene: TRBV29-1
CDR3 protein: SVESSTEAF

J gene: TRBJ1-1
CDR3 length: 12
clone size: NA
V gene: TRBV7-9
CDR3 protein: ASSLGTANTEAF

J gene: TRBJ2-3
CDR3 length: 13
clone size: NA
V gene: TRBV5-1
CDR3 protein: ASSLEREGLDTQY

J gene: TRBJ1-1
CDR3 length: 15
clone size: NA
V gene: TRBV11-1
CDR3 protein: ASSLRVGTGAYTEAF

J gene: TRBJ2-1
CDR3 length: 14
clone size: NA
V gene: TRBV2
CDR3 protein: ASRGTSGRGYNEQF

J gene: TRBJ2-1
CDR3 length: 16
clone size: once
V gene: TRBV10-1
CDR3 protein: ASSENIFGQSSYNEQF

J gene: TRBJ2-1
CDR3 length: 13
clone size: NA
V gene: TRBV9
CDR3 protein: ASSPAGTRNNEQF

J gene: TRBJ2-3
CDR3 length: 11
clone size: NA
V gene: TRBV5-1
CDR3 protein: ASSRTGGDTQY

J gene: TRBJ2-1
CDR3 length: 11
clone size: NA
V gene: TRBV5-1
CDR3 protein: ASSLEGVDEQF

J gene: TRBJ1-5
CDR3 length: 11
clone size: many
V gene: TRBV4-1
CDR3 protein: ASSQAGNQPQH

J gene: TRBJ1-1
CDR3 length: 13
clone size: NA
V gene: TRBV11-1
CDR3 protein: ASSLRDITNTEAF

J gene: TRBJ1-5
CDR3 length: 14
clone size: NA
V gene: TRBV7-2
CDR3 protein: ASSSYSTGSNQPQH

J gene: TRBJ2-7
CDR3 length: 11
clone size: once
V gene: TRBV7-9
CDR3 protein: ASSLVPGAEQY

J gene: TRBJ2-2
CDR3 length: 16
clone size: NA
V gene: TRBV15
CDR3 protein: ATSREGVHSANTGELF

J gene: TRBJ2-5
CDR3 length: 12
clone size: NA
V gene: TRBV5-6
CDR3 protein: ASRPQGFLKTQY

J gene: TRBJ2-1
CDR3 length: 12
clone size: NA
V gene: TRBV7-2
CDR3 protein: ASSLSFVQDEQF

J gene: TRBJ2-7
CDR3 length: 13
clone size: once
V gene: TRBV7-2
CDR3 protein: ASGSFSGRGDEQY

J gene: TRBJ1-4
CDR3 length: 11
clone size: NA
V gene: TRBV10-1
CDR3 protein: ASSATRGEKLF

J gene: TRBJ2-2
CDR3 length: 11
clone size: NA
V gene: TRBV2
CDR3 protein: ASSGTRAGELF

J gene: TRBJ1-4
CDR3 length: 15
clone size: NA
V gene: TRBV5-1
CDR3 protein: ASSLGGTGVTSEKLF

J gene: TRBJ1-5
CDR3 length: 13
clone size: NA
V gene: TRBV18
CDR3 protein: ASSPDTNPNQPQH

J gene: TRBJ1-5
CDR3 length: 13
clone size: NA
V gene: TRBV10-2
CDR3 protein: ASSESTGSNQPQH

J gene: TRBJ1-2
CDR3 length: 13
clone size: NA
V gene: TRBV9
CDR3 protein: ASSVGPKGGYGYT

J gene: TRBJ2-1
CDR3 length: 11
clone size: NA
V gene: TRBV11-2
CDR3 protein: ASSSGLDNEQF

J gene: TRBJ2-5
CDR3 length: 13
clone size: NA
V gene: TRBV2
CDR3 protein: ASRARDRDGKTQY

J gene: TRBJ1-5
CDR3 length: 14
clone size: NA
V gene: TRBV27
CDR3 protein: ASSVTAAGGNQPQH

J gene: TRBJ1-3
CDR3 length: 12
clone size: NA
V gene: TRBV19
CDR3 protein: ASPGMGRGNTIY

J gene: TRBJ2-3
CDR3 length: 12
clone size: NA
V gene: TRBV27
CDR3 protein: ASSVTPTGDTQY

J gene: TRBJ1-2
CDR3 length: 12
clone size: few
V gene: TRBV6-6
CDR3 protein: ASNPGQELYGYT

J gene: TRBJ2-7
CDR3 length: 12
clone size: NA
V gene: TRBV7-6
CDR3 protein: ASSRDEGMNEQS

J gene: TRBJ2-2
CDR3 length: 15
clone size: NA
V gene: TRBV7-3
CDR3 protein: ASSENRGRLGTGELF

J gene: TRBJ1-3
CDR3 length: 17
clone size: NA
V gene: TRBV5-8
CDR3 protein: ASSPLQGGRANAGNTIY

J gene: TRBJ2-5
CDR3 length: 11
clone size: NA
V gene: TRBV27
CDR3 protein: ASSFPAGGTQY